The clone carrying this TCR beta chain was counted ten times or more. These data are taken from a study of kidney transplant recipient with SARS-CoV-2 infection. TCRdb reanalysed the reads using MiXCR and keeps one entry per CDR3 protein. The table includes fewer than 250,000 distinct CDR3 sequences, 25% to 35% detected once. This CDR3 region has 15 residues. Germline V CDR1 and CDR2: KGHDR, SFDVKD. Trimming took 3 bases from V and 5 from J, leaving 15 bases between them. The source was a blood sample, collected at baseline and on day 111 from a kidney transplant recipient. The TCR sequence derives from a young adult male patient who had COVID-19 and was a kidney transplant recipient. The graft donor may account for some of the T cells. The rearrangement joins TRBV24-1 to TRBJ1-1, with D possibly matching TRBD1 (5 bases). CDR3 amino acids: CATSDGTLKGTEAFF. In DNA, the CDR3 is TGTGCCACCAGTGATGGGACGCTTAAAGGTACTGAAGCTTTCTTT.